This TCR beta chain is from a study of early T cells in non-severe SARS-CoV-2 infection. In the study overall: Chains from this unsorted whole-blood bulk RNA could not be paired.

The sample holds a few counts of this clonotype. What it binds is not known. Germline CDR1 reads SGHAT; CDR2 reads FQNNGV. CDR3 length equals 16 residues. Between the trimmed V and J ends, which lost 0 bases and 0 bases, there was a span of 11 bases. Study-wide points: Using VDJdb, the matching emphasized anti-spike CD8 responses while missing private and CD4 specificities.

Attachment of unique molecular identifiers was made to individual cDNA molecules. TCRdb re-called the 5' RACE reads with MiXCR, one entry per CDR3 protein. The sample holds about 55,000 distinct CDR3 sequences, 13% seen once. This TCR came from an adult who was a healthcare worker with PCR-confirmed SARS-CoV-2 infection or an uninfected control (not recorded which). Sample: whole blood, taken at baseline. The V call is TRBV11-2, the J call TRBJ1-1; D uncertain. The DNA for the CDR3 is TGTGCCAGCAGCTTAGATCTGGAGGGTCTGAACACTGAAGCTTTCTTT. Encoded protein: CASSLDLEGLNTEAFF.